Listed here is a single TCR beta chain. These data originate in a study of shared clonotypes between healthy human individuals. The V and J ends lost 7 bases and 5 bases, in that order; junction bases with no gene match: 3. Germline V gene lookup returns CDR1 SQVTM and CDR2 ANQGSEA. The CDR3 length is 11 residues. The deep-level immunoSEQ assay was used. The assay was immunoSEQ multiplex PCR, and TCRdb's table has in-frame clones only and misses some. Of about 500,000 clones listed, approximately 80% are singletons. This chain links TRBV29-1 with TRBJ2-7; 9 positions match TRBD1. The clonotype was recovered from a woman in her 40s in good health. Some clones in this sample may be carry-over from other donors' samples. The sample consisted of PBMCs. CDR3 nucleotides: TGCAGCGGAAGGACAGGGGACGAGCAGTACTTC. It codes for CSGRTGDEQYF.